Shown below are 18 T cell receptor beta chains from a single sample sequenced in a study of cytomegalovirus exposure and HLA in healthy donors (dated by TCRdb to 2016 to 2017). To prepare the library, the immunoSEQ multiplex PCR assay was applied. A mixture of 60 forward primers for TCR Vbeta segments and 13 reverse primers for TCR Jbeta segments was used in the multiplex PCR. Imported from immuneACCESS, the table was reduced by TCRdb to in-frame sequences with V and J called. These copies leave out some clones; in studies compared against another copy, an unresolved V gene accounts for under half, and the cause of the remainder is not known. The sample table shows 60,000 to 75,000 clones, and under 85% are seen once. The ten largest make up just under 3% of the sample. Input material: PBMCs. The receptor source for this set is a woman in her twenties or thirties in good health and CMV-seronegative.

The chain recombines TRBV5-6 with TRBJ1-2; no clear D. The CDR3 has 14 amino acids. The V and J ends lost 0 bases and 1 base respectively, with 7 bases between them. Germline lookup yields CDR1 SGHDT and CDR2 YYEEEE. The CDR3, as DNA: TGTGCCAGCAGCTTGGCCGGAGGTAACTATGGCTACACCTTC. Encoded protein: CASSLAGGNYGYTF.

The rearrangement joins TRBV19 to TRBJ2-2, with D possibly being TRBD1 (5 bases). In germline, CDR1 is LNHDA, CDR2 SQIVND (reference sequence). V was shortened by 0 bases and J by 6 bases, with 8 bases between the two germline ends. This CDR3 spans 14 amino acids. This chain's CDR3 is CASSIDPRAGELFF. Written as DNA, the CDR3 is TGTGCCAGTAGTATAGACCCCAGGGCCGGGGAGCTGTTTTTT.

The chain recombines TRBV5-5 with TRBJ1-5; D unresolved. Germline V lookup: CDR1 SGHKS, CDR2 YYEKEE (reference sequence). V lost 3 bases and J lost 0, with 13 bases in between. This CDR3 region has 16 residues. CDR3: CASSSTSSGSNQPQHF. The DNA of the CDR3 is TGTGCCAGCAGCTCCACGTCATCAGGTAGCAATCAGCCCCAGCATTTT. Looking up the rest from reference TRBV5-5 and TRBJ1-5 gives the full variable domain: DAGVTQSPTHLIKTRGQQVTLRCSPISGHKSVSWYQQVLGQGPQFIFQYYEKEERGRGNFPDRFSARQFPNYSSELNVNALLLGDSALYLCASSSTSSGSNQPQHFGDGTRLSIL.

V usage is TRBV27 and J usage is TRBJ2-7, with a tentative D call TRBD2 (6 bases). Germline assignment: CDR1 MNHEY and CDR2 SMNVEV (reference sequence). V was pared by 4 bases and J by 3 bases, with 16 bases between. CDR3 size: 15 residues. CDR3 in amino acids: CASSSGTGAFYEQYF. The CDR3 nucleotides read TGTGCCAGCAGTTCAGGGACTGGGGCGTTCTACGAGCAGTACTTC.

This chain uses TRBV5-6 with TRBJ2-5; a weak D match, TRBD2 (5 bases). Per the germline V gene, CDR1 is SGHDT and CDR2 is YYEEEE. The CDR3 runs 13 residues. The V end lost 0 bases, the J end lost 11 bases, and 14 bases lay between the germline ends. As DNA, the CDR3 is TGTGCCAGCAGCTTGGGCGTATTGAGGGAGCAGTACTTC. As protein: CASSLGVLREQYF.

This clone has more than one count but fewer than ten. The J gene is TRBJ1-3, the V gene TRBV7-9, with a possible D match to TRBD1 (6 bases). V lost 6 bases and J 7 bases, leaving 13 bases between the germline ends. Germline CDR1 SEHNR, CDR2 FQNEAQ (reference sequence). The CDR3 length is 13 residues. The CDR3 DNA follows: TGTGCCAGCAGTTTGAAAACAGGGAACACCATATATTTT. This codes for CASSLKTGNTIYF.

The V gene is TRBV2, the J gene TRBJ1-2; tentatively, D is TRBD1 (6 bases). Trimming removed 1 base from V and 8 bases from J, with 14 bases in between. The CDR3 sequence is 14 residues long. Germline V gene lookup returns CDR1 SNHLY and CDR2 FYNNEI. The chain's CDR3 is CASSEERGTVGYTF. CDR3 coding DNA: TGTGCCAGCAGTGAAGAAAGGGGGACGGTGGGCTACACCTTC.

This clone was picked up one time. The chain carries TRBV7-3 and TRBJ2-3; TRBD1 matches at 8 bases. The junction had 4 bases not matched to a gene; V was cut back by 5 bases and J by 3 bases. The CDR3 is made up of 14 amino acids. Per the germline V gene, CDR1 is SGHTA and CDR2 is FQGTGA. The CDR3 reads CASSQGAGTDTQYF. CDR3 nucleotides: TGTGCCAGCAGCCAGGGGGCGGGGACAGATACGCAGTATTTT.

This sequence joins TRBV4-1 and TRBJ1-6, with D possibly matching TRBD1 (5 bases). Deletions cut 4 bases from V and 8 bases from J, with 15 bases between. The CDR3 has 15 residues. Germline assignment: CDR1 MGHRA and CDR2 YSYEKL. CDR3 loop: CASSLPDMEHSPLHF. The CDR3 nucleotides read TGCGCCAGCAGCCTCCCGGACATGGAACATTCACCCCTCCACTTT.

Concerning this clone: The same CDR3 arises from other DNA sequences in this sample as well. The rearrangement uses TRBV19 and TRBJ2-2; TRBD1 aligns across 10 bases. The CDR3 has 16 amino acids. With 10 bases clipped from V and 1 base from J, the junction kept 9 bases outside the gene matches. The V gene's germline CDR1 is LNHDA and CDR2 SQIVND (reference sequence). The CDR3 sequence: CATRDRGSMNTGELFF. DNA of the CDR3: TGTGCCACCCGGGACAGGGGCTCTATGAACACCGGGGAGCTGTTTTTT.

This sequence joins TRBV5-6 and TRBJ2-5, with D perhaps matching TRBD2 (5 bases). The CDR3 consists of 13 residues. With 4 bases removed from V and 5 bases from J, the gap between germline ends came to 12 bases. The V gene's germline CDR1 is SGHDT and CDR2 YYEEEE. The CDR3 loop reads CASSPGVEETQYF. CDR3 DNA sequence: TGTGCCAGCAGCCCCGGGGTAGAGGAGACCCAGTACTTC.

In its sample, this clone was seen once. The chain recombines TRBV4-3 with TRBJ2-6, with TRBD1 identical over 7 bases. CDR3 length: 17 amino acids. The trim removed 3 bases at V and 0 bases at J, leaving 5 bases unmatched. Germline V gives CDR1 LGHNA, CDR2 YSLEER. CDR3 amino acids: CASSQGTALSGANVLTF. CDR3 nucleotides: TGCGCCAGCAGCCAGGGGACAGCTCTCTCTGGGGCCAACGTCCTGACTTTC.

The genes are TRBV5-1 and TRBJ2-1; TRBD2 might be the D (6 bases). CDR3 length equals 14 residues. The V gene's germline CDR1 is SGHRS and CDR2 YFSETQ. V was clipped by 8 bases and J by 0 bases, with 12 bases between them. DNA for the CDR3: TGCGCCAGTGGACTACCAAGCTCCTACAATGAGCAGTTCTTC. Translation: CASGLPSSYNEQFF.

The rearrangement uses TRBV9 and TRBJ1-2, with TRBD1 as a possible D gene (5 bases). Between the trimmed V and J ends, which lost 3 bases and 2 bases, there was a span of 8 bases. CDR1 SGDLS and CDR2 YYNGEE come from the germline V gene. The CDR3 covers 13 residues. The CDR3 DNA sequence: TGTGCCAGCAGCGCTCCAGGGAACTATGGCTACACCTTC. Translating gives CASSAPGNYGYTF.

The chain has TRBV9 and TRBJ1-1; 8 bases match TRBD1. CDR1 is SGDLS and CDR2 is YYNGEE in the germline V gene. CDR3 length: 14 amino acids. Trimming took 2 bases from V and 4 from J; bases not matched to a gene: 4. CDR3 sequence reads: CASSVGQGGTEAFF. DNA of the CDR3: TGTGCCAGCAGCGTTGGACAGGGCGGCACTGAAGCTTTCTTT.

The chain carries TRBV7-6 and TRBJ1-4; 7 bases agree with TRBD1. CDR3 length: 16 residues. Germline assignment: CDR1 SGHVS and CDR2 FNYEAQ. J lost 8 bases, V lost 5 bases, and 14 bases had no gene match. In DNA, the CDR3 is TGTGCCAGCAGCGCCAACGTTGGAGGGGGCGCGGAAAAACTGTTTTTT. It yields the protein CASSANVGGGAEKLFF.

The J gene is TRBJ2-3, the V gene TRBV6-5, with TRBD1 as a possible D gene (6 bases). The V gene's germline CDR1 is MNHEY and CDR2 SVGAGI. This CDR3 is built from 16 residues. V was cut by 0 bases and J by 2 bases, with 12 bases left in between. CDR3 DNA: TGTGCCAGCAGTTACTCGTCGGGACACCTCACAGATACGCAGTATTTT. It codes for CASSYSSGHLTDTQYF.

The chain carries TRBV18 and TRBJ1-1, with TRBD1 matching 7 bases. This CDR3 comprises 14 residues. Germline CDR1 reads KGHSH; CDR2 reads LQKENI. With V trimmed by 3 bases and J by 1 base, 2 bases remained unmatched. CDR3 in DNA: TGTGCCAGCTCACCCCAGGGGGAGAACACTGAAGCTTTCTTT. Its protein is CASSPQGENTEAFF.